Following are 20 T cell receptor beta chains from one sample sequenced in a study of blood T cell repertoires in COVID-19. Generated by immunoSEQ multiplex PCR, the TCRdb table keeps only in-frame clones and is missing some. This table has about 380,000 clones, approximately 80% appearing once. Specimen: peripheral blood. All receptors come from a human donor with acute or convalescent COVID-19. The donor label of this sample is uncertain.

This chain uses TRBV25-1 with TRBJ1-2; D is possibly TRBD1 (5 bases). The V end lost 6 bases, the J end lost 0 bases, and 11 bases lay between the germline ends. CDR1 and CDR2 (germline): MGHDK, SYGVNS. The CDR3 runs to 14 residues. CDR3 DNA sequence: TGTGCCAGCAGACAAACAGGAGCTAACTATGGCTACACCTTC. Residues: CASRQTGANYGYTF.

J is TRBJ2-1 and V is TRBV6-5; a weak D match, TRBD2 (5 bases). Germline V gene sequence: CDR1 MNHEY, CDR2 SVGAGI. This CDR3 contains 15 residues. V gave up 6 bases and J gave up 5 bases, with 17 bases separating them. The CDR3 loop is CASSVGGLIHNEQFF. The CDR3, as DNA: TGTGCCAGCAGCGTTGGCGGGTTAATTCACAATGAGCAGTTCTTC.

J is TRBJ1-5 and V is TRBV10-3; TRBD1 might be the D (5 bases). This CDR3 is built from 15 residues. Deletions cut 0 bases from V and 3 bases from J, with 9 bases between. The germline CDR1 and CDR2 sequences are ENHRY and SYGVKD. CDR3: CAISESLGVNQPQHF. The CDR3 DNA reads TGTGCCATCAGTGAGTCGTTAGGGGTCAATCAGCCCCAGCATTTT.

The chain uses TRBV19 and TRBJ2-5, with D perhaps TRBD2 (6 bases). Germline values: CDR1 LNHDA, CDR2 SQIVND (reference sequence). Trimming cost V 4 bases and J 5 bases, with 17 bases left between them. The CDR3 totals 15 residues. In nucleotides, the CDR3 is TGTGCCAGTAGTACCCAGGGACTGCGAAGCGAGACCCAGTACTTC. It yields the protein CASSTQGLRSETQYF.

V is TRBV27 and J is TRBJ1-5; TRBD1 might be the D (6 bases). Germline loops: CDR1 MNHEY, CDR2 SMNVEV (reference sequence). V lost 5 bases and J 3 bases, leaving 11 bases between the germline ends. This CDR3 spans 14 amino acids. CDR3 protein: CASSPTGINQPQHF. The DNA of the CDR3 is TGTGCCAGCAGTCCCACAGGGATCAATCAGCCCCAGCATTTT.

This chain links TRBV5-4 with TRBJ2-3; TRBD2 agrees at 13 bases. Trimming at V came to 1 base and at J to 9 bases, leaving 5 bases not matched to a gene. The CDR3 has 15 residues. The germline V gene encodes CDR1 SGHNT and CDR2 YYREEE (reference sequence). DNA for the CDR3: TGTGCCAGCAGCTTGACTAGCGGGGGGGCACAGACGCAGTATTTT. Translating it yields CASSLTSGGAQTQYF.

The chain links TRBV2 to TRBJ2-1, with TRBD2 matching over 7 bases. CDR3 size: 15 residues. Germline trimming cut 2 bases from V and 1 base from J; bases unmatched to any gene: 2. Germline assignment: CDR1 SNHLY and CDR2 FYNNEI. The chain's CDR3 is CASSENGGSYNEQFF. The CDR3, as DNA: TGTGCCAGCAGTGAAAACGGGGGGTCCTACAATGAGCAGTTCTTC.

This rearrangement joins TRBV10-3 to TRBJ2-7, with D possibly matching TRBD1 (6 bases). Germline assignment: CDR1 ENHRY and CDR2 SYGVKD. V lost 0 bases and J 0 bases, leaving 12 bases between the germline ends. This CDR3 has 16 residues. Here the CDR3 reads CAISESDRTFSYEQYF. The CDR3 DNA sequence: TGTGCCATCAGTGAGTCGGACAGAACATTCTCCTACGAGCAGTACTTC.

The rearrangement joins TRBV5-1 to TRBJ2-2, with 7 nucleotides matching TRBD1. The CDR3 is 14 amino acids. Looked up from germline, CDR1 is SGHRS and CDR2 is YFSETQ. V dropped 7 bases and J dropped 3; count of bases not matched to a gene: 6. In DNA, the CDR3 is TGCGCCAGCGAAGGGGGCGCTCACACCGGGGAGCTGTTTTTT. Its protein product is CASEGGAHTGELFF.

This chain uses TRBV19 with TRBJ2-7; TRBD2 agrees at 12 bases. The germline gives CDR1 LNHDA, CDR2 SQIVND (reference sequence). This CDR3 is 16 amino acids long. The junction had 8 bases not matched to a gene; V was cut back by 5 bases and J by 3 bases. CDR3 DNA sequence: TGTGCCAGTAGTCCTAGCGGGAGGGCCTCCGGCTACGAGCAGTACTTC. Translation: CASSPSGRASGYEQYF. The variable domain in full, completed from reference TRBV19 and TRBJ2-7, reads DGGITQSPKYLFRKEGQNVTLSCEQNLNHDAMYWYRQDPGQGLRLIYYSQIVNDFQKGDIAEGYSVSREKKESFPLTVTSAQKNPTAFYLCASSPSGRASGYEQYFGPGTRLTVT.

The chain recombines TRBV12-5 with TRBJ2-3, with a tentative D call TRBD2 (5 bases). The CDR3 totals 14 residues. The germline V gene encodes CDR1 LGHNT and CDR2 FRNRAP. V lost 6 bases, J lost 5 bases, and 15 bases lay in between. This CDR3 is CASGTNLLRDTQYF. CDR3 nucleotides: TGTGCTAGTGGGACTAATCTCCTTCGAGATACGCAGTATTTT.

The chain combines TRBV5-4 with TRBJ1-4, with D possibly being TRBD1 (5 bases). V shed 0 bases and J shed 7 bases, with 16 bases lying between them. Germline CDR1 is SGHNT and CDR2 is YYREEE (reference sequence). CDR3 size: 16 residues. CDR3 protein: CASSLGGRARGEKLFF. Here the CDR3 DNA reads TGTGCCAGCAGCTTGGGGGGCAGGGCGCGCGGTGAAAAACTGTTTTTT. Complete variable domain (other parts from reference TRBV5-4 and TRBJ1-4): ETGVTQSPTHLIKTRGQQVTLRCSSQSGHNTVSWYQQALGQGPQFIFQYYREEENGRGNFPPRFSGLQFPNYSSELNVNALELDDSALYLCASSLGGRARGEKLFFGSGTQLSVL.

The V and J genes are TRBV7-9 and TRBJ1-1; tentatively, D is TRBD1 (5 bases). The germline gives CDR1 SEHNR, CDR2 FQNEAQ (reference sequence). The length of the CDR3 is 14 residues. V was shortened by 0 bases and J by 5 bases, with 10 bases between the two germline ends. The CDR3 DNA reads TGTGCCAGCAGCTTAGCAGGGGTACGGACTGAAGCTTTCTTT. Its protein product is CASSLAGVRTEAFF. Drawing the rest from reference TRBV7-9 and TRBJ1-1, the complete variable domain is DTGVSQNPRHKITKRGQNVTFRCDPISEHNRLYWYRQTLGQGPEFLTYFQNEAQLEKSRLLSDRFSAERPKGSFSTLEIQRTEQGDSAMYLCASSLAGVRTEAFFGQGTRLTVV.

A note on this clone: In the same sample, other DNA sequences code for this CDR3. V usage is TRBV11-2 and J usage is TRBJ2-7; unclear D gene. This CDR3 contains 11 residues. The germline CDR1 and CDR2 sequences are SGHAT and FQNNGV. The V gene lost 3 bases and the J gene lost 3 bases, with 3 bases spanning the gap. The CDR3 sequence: CASSFNYEQYF. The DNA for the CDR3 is TGTGCCAGCAGCTTTAACTACGAGCAGTACTTC.

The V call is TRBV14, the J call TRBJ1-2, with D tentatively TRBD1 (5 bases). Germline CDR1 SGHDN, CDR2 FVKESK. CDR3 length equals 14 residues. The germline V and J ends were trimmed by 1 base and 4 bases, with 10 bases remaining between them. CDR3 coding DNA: TGTGCCAGCAGCCAAGCCGCAAGGGGCTATGGCTACACCTTC. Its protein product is CASSQAARGYGYTF.

CDR3 in DNA: TGTGCCAGCAGCGCCGGACAGGGGAGCTCCTACGAGCAGTACTTC. It specifies CASSAGQGSSYEQYF. The genes are TRBV6-2 or TRBV6-3 and TRBJ2-7; 9 bases line up with TRBD1. V lost 6 bases to trimming and J lost 0 bases; unmatched junction nucleotides: 6. The length of the CDR3 is 15 residues. Per germline, CDR1 MNHEY and CDR2 SVGEGT.

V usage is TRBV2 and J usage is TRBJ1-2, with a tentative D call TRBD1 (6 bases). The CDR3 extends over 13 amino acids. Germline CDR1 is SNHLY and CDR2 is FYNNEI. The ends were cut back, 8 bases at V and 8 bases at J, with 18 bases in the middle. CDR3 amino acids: CASCPQGATGYTF. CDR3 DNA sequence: TGTGCCAGCTGTCCACAGGGAGCAACCGGCTACACCTTC.

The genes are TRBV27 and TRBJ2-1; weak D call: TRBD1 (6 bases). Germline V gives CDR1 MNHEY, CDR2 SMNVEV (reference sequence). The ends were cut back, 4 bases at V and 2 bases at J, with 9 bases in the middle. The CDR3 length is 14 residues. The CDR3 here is CASSSGDAYNEQFF. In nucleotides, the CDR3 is TGTGCCAGCAGTTCAGGGGACGCCTACAATGAGCAGTTCTTC.

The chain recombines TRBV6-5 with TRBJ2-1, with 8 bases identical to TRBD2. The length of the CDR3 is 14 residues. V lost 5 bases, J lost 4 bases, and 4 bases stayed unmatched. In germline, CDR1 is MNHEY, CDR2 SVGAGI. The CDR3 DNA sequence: TGTGCCAGCAGTCAGCTAGCGGGTTACAATGAGCAGTTCTTC. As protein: CASSQLAGYNEQFF.

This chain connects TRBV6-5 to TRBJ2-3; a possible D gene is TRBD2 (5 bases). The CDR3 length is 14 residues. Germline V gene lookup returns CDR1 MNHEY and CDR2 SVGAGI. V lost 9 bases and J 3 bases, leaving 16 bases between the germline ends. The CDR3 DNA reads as TGTGCCAGTCTAGCAAGAGGGTGGACAGATACGCAGTATTTT. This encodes CASLARGWTDTQYF.